This section outlines one T cell receptor (beta chain) sequence together with its context. Its antigen is not identified. This sample is drawn from a study of blood T cells in healthy people across ages. Broader study findings: PBMCs left unsorted prevented a conclusive naive versus antigen-experienced comparison. Long-lived and aged donors differed, with more naive CD4+ cells and higher diversity in the long-lived.

The authors ran a second PCR of 7 to 11 cycles using a sample-barcoded 5' primer and a J-beta primer mix. TCRdb reprocessed the 5' RACE reads via MiXCR and lists one record per CDR3 protein. In the table there are 850,000 to 1,000,000 distinct CDR3 sequences, 51% of which are singletons. Sequenced input: blood. This clonotype was sampled from a woman aged 55-70 years in good health.

The DNA of the CDR3 is TGTGCCAGCAGTCGACAGAGAGTTAACTATGGCTACACCTTC. This gives the protein CASSRQRVNYGYTF. The chain joins TRBV12-3 or TRBV12-4 to TRBJ1-2; D might be TRBD1 (5 bases). Between the trimmed V and J ends, which lost 5 bases and 1 base, there was a span of 11 bases. The length of the CDR3 is 14 residues.